Listed below are T cell receptor beta chains from one sample, sequenced in a study of T cell clonotyping in hematopoietic cell transplantation. Data came from immunoSEQ multiplex PCR; TCRdb stores just in-frame clones and leaves some out. The sample has tens of thousands of clones, less than 85% seen once; the top ten hold approximately 2.9%. Sequencing used peripheral blood mononuclear cells, obtained before stem cell transplant. All receptors come from a man in his 60s with acute myeloid leukemia. Some clones in this sample may be carry-over from other donors' samples. CDR3s include the opening cysteine and the closing phenylalanine or tryptophan. A D gene is named only where the DNA matches it firmly. Clone size appears in some rows only: once, few, many, or a class for an expanded clone.

d_call j_call v_call clone_size cdr3_aa cdr3_nt
TRBD2 TRBJ2-7 TRBV11-3 - CASSPGLAGGPQDEQYF TGTGCCAGCAGCCCGGGACTAGCGGGGGGGCCGCAGGACGAGCAGTACTTC
- TRBJ2-5 TRBV7-6 - CASSLGVGAEETQYF TGTGCCAGCAGCTTAGGAGTGGGGGCGGAGGAGACCCAGTACTTC
- TRBJ1-4 TRBV11-1 once CASSFGATNEKLFF TGTGCCAGCAGCTTTGGAGCAACTAATGAAAAACTGTTTTTT
- TRBJ2-5 TRBV9 - CASSTGSGVQETQYF TGTGCCAGCAGCACGGGGTCAGGGGTTCAGGAGACCCAGTACTTC
- TRBJ1-5 TRBV2 - CASRLESNQPQHF TGTGCCAGCAGGTTGGAAAGCAATCAGCCCCAGCATTTT
- TRBJ1-2 TRBV6-5 - CASSTQGRRNYGYTF TGTGCCAGCAGTACACAGGGACGGAGGAACTATGGCTACACCTTC
- TRBJ2-7 TRBV29-1 - CSVEVAPKDGTVSYEQYF TGCAGCGTTGAAGTCGCTCCCAAGGACGGGACGGTATCCTACGAGCAGTACTTC
- TRBJ1-2 TRBV6-4 once CASSDSKRGGYDGYTF TGTGCCAGCAGTGACTCCAAACGCGGGGGATATGATGGCTACACCTTC
- TRBJ2-5 TRBV7-9 - CASSLNQPQETQYF TGTGCCAGCAGCTTGAACCAACCCCAAGAGACCCAGTACTTC
- TRBJ1-1 TRBV5-1 - CASSLVATTGDTEAFF TGCGCCAGCAGCTTGGTGGCGACAACGGGTGACACTGAAGCTTTCTTT
TRBD2 TRBJ2-3 TRBV4-1 - CASKLAGGLTSTDTQYF TGCGCCAGTAAACTAGCGGGGGGCCTTACTAGCACAGATACGCAGTATTTT
TRBD2 TRBJ2-7 TRBV4-2 - CASSPHQGEGSYEQYF TGTGCCAGCAGCCCCCATCAAGGGGAGGGGTCCTACGAGCAGTACTTC
TRBD1 TRBJ2-7 TRBV4-3 - CASSQERTGGSYEQYF TGCGCCAGCAGCCAAGAACGAACAGGGGGCTCCTACGAGCAGTACTTC
- TRBJ1-2 TRBV7-2 - CASSPIGAENYGYTF TGTGCCAGCAGCCCAATCGGGGCCGAGAACTATGGCTACACCTTC
- TRBJ1-5 TRBV5-1 - CASRISSNQPQHF TGCGCCAGCCGAATCAGTAGCAATCAGCCCCAGCATTTT
- TRBJ1-4 TRBV9 - CASSVTGGISSEKLFF TGTGCCAGCAGCGTCACCGGAGGGATTAGTTCTGAAAAACTGTTTTTT
- TRBJ2-5 TRBV2 - CASSGGGPETQYF TGTGCCAGCAGTGGAGGGGGTCCCGAGACCCAGTACTTC
- TRBJ1-5 TRBV28 - CASSSSPGLGSWDQPQHF TGTGCCAGCAGTTCATCTCCTGGACTAGGATCTTGGGATCAGCCCCAGCATTTT
- TRBJ2-7 TRBV2 - CASRRTQPPYEQYF TGTGCCAGCAGAAGGACGCAACCCCCATACGAGCAGTACTTC
TRBD1 TRBJ2-2 TRBV6-5 - CASTGTGGNTGELFF TGTGCCAGCACCGGGACAGGGGGCAACACCGGGGAGCTGTTTTTT
- TRBJ1-2 TRBV20-1 - CSAREGYGYTF TGCAGTGCTCGGGAGGGGTATGGCTACACCTTC
- TRBJ1-2 TRBV4-1 - CASSQPLAGRNYGYTF TGCGCCAGCAGCCAACCCCTGGCAGGGAGAAACTATGGCTACACCTTC
- TRBJ2-7 TRBV28 once CASSIPKAGGAYEQYF TGTGCCAGCAGTATCCCCAAGGCAGGGGGGGCCTACGAGCAGTACTTC
- TRBJ1-6 TRBV28 - CASSFSGRTLPLHF TGTGCCAGCAGTTTTAGCGGGCGGACCCTACCCCTCCACTTT
TRBD2 TRBJ2-7 TRBV7-2 - CASSRREGYEQYF TGTGCCAGCAGCCGTAGGGAGGGCTACGAGCAGTACTTC
- TRBJ1-6 TRBV5-1 - CASSNHGSGLDSPLHF TGCGCCAGCAGTAATCACGGGTCGGGCCTGGATTCACCCCTCCACTTT
- TRBJ2-2 TRBV25-1 - CASQRKQNTGELFF TGTGCCAGCCAAAGGAAACAGAACACCGGGGAGCTGTTTTTT
- TRBJ1-5 TRBV27 few CASSPLRASQPQHF TGTGCCAGCAGTCCCCTTAGGGCGAGCCAGCCCCAGCATTTT
- TRBJ1-5 TRBV29-1 - CSAGGSNQPQHF TGCAGCGCCGGGGGTAGCAATCAGCCCCAGCATTTT
- TRBJ1-1 TRBV10-3 - CAISEGPGAEAFF TGTGCCATCAGTGAGGGCCCTGGGGCTGAAGCTTTCTTT
- TRBJ1-6 TRBV6-5 - CASREGDSPLHF TGTGCCAGCAGGGAGGGAGATTCACCCCTCCACTTT
TRBD1 TRBJ1-5 TRBV25-1 - CASSKQGFNQPQHF TGTGCCAGCAGCAAACAGGGGTTCAATCAGCCCCAGCATTTT
TRBD2 TRBJ2-7 TRBV5-1 - CASSVQPGGASYEQYF TGCGCCAGCAGCGTACAGCCCGGGGGGGCCTCCTACGAGCAGTACTTC
TRBD1 TRBJ1-1 TRBV5-1 - CASRLRGQAWAVLNTEAFF TGCGCCAGCAGACTAAGGGGGCAGGCTTGGGCTGTTCTGAACACTGAAGCTTTCTTT
- TRBJ1-6 TRBV27 - CASSLRQANSPLHF TGTGCCAGCAGTTTGAGACAGGCTAATTCACCCCTCCACTTT
TRBD1 TRBJ2-3 TRBV7-2 - CASSSTGTGSFSTDTQYF TGTGCCAGCAGCTCAACCGGGACAGGTTCCTTTAGCACAGATACGCAGTATTTT
TRBD2 TRBJ2-7 TRBV11-2 once CASSLETGTSGGAQYF TGTGCCAGCAGCTTAGAGACCGGGACTAGCGGGGGGGCCCAGTACTTC
- TRBJ2-5 TRBV5-6 - CASSLDETQYF TGTGCCAGCAGCTTGGATGAGACCCAGTACTTC
TRBD1 TRBJ1-6 TRBV11-2 - CASSGIRDRGSPLHF TGTGCCAGCAGCGGGATCCGGGACAGAGGTTCACCCCTCCACTTT
- TRBJ1-4 TRBV19 - CASSLLGGQANEKLFF TGTGCCAGTAGCCTGCTGGGGGGCCAGGCTAATGAAAAACTGTTTTTT
TRBD1 TRBJ2-7 TRBV19 - CASTQTGSYEQYF TGTGCCAGTACCCAGACAGGGTCCTACGAGCAGTACTTC
TRBD1 TRBJ2-7 TRBV6-1 - CASSEGQGGYEQYF TGTGCCAGCAGTGAAGGACAGGGTGGCTACGAGCAGTACTTC
TRBD1 TRBJ1-4 TRBV9 - CASSPRPQGGEKLFF TGTGCCAGCAGCCCCCGACCCCAGGGGGGTGAAAAACTGTTTTTT
TRBD1 TRBJ1-1 TRBV27 - CASSSGQGEAFF TGTGCCAGCAGTTCGGGACAGGGTGAAGCTTTCTTT
- TRBJ1-1 TRBV30 - CAWEKQLNTEAFF TGTGCCTGGGAGAAACAGTTGAACACTGAAGCTTTCTTT
TRBD1 TRBJ1-4 TRBV4-3 - CASSQGQGREKLFF TGCGCCAGCAGCCAAGGACAGGGGAGGGAAAAACTGTTTTTT
- TRBJ2-7 TRBV7-9 - CASSLPPEPYEQYF TGTGCCAGCAGCTTACCGCCAGAACCATACGAGCAGTACTTC
- TRBJ1-2 TRBV7-3 - CASSQGGLGYGYTF TGTGCCAGCAGCCAGGGAGGTCTTGGCTATGGCTACACCTTC
TRBD1 TRBJ2-2 TRBV29-1 - CSGRQGLGGELFF TGCAGCGGTCGACAGGGGCTAGGCGGGGAGCTGTTTTTT
TRBD1 TRBJ2-1 TRBV4-1 - CASSQMDRGFYNEQFF TGCGCCAGCAGCCAAATGGACAGGGGTTTTTACAATGAGCAGTTCTTC
- TRBJ1-1 TRBV10-1 - CASIPRGTMNTEAFF TGCGCCAGCATCCCCCGGGGAACCATGAACACTGAAGCTTTCTTT
- TRBJ1-3 TRBV7-2 once CASRLSGNTIYF TGTGCCAGCAGGTTATCTGGAAACACCATATATTTT
- TRBJ2-7 TRBV19 - CASSIQGGGRYEQYF TGTGCCAGTAGTATTCAGGGCGGCGGGCGCTACGAGCAGTACTTC
TRBD1 TRBJ2-4 TRBV4-2 few CASSPGTGDKNIQYF TGTGCCAGCAGCCCCGGGACAGGAGACAAAAACATTCAGTACTTC
TRBD1 TRBJ2-7 TRBV29-1 - CSVGQGTSYEQYF TGCAGCGTTGGACAGGGTACCTCCTACGAGCAGTACTTC